The source of this T cell receptor beta chain is a study of blood T cell repertoires in COVID-19. Across the study: Acute and convalescent COVID-19 specimens originated in the United States, Italy and Spain. T cells, B-cell-depleted T cells, or PBMCs provided the cDNA or gDNA that served as material.

How the authors handled the data: Reference gene primer amplification gave estimated nucleated cell counts. TCRdb keeps only in-frame clones here, not all; method: immunoSEQ multiplex PCR. V, J and clone size are taken as reported in that table, and D and trimming were inferred from the DNA itself. The sample includes over 50,000 clones, 86% of them seen just once. The CDR3 loop spans 14 amino acids. The germline V gene encodes CDR1 MNHEY and CDR2 SVGAGI. V lost 3 bases, J lost 1 base, and 6 bases lay in between. This sequence was found in an older man with active COVID-19. Specimen: peripheral blood. The V call is TRBV6-5, the J call TRBJ2-2; D call uncertain. Here the CDR3 reads CASSYGLNTGELFF. The CDR3 nucleotides are TGTGCCAGCAGTTATGGCCTGAACACCGGGGAGCTGTTTTTT.